This record covers a single T cell receptor beta chain. Its specificity is unknown. Assay: immunoSEQ multiplex PCR; the TCRdb copy retains only in-frame clones and omits some. The sample shows around 110,000 clones, roughly 90% of them seen only once. This record belongs to a study of T cell responses to AZD1222 COVID-19 vaccine. This CDR3 comprises 12 residues. The germline CDR1 and CDR2 sequences are MDHEN and SYDVKM. Study findings and constraints: The donors showed a predominance of white British ancestry and of females, with possible underestimation of clonal diversity. The study identified only five to seven AZD1222 recipients as seropositive at baseline.

The V gene is TRBV28, the J gene TRBJ2-7; 7 bases are a match to TRBD2. The material sequenced was peripheral blood, taken on day 0 of AZD1222 vaccination. The clonotype comes from an adult in good health. In DNA form, the CDR3 reads TGTGCTGGCAGCGGGGAAGGCCACGAGCAGTACTTC. Translation: CAGSGEGHEQYF.